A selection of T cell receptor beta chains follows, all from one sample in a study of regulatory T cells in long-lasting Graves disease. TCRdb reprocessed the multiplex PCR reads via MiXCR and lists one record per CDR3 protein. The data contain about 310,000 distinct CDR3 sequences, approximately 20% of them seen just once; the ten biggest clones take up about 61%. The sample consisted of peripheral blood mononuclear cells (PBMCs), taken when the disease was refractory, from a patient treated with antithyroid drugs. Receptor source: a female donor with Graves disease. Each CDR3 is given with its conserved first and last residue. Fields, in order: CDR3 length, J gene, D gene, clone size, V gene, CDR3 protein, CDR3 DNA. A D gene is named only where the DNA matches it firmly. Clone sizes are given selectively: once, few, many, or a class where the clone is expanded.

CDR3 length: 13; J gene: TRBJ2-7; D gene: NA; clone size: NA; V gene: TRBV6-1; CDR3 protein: CASSPISAGEQYF; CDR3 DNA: TGTGCCAGCAGTCCAATCTCGGCGGGAGAGCAGTACTTC
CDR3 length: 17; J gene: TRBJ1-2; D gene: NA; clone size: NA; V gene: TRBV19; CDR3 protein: CASSSIILDGSNYGYTF; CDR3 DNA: TGTGCCAGTAGTTCCATTATCCTCGACGGTTCAAACTATGGCTACACCTTC
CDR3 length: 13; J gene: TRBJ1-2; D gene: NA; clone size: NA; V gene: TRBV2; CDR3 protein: CASSPDKNYGYTF; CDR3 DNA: TGTGCCAGCAGTCCAGACAAGAACTATGGCTACACCTTC
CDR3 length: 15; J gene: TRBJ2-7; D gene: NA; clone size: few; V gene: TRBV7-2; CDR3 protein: CASSPLGGGTYEQYF; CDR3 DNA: TGTGCCAGCAGCCCGCTAGGGGGTGGAACCTACGAGCAGTACTTC
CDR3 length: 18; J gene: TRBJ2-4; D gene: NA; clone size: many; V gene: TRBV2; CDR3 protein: CASSLPDRVGLAKNIQYF; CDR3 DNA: TGTGCCAGCAGTCTACCGGACCGCGTGGGGCTAGCCAAAAACATTCAGTACTTC
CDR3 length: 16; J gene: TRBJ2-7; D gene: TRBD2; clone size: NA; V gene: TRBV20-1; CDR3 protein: CSARDQLAGRPYEQYF; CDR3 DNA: TGCAGTGCTAGAGATCAGCTAGCGGGGAGACCCTACGAGCAGTACTTC
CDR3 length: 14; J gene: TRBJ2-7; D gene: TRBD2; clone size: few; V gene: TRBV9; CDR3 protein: CASSPRPSGYEQYF; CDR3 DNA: TGTGCCAGCAGCCCCCGGCCTAGCGGCTACGAGCAGTACTTC
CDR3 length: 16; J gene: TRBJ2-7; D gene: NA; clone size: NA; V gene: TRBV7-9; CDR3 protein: CASSLESERGTYEQYF; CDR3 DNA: TGTGCCAGCAGCTTAGAGTCGGAGAGGGGGACCTACGAGCAGTACTTC
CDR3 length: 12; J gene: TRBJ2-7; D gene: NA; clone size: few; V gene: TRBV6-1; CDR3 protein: CATRPGFYEQYF; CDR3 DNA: TGTGCGACAAGGCCAGGCTTCTACGAGCAGTACTTC
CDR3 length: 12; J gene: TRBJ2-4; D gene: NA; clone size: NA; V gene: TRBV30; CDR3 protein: CAWSPDGFSQYF; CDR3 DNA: TGTGCCTGGAGTCCCGACGGTTTTTCCCAGTACTTC
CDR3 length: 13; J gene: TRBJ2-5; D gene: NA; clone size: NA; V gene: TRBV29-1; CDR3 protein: CSVVGTAFGAQYF; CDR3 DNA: TGCAGCGTTGTGGGGACCGCGTTTGGGGCCCAGTACTTC
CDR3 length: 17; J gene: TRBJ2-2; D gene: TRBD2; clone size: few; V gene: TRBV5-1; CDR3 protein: CASSTALAGGDTGELFF; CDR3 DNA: TGCGCCAGCAGCACCGCGCTAGCGGGAGGCGACACCGGGGAGCTGTTTTTT
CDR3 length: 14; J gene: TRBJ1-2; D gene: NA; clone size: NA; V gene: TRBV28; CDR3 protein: CASSFQPRSYGYTF; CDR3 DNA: TGTGCCAGCAGTTTTCAGCCTCGGAGCTATGGCTACACCTTC
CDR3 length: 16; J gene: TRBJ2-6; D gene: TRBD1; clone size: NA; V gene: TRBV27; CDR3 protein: CASLVGQGTGANVLTF; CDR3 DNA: TGTGCCAGCCTCGTGGGACAGGGCACTGGGGCCAACGTCCTGACTTTC
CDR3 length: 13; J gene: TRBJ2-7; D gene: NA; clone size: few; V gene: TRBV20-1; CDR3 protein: CSAQTGLSYEQYF; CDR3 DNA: TGCAGTGCTCAAACGGGGCTCTCCTACGAGCAGTACTTC
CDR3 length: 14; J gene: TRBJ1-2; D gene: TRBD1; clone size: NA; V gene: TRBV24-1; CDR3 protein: CATSEPQGDYGYTF; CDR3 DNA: TGTGCCACCAGTGAGCCCCAGGGGGACTATGGCTACACCTTC
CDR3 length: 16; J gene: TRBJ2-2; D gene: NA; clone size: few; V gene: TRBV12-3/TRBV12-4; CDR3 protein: CASSTPGTFNTGELFF; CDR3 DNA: TGTGCCAGCAGTACTCCCGGGACTTTTAATACCGGGGAGCTGTTTTTT
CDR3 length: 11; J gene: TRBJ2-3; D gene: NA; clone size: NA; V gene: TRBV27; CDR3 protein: CASRMWNTQYF; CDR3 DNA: TGTGCCAGCAGAATGTGGAATACGCAGTATTTT
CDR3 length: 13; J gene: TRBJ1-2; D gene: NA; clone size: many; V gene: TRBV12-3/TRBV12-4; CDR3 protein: CASSSPGPGGYTF; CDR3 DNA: TGTGCCAGCAGTTCCCCGGGTCCGGGAGGCTACACCTTC
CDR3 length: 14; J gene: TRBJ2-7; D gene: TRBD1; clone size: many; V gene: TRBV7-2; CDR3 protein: CASSLAGTGNEQYF; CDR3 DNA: TGTGCCAGCAGCTTAGCAGGGACAGGGAACGAGCAGTACTTC
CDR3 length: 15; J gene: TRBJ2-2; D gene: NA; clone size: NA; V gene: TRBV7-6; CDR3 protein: CASSRQGGGTGELFF; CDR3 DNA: TGTGCCAGCTCCCGACAGGGCGGGGGAACCGGGGAGCTGTTTTTT
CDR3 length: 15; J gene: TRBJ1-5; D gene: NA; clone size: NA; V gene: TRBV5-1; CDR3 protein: CASSLEGMGDQPQHF; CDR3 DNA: TGCGCCAGCAGCTTGGAAGGGATGGGCGATCAGCCCCAGCATTTT
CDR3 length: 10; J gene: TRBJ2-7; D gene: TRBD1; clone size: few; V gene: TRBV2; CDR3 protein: CASSDRQGNF; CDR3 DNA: TGTGCCAGCAGTGACCGACAGGGAAACTTC
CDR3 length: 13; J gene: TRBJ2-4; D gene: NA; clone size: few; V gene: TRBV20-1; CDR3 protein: CSAGRESKNIQYF; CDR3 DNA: TGCAGTGCCGGCAGGGAATCCAAAAACATTCAGTACTTC
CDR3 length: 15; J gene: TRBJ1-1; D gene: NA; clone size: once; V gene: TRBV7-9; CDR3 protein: CAGSTRVSMNTEAFF; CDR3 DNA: TGTGCCGGCAGCACCAGGGTTAGCATGAACACTGAAGCTTTCTTT
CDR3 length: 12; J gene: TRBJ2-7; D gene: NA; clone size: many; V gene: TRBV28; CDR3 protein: CASSLLANEQYF; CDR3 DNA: TGTGCCAGCAGTTTACTGGCAAACGAGCAGTACTTC
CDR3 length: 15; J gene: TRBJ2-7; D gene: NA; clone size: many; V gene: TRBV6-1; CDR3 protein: CASTTFGRAIYEQYF; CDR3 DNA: TGTGCCAGCACCACTTTCGGCCGAGCTATCTACGAGCAGTACTTC
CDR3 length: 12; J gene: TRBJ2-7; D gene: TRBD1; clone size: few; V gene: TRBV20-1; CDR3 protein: CSAIGQVYEQYF; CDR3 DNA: TGCAGTGCTATAGGACAGGTTTACGAGCAGTACTTC
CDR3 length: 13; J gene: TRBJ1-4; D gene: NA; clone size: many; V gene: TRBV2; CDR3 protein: CASRGSSNEKLFF; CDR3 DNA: TGTGCCAGCCGAGGCAGCAGTAATGAAAAACTGTTTTTT
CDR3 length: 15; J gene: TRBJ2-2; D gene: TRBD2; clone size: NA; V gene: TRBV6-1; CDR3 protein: CASSHQREWSGELFF; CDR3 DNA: TGTGCCAGCAGTCACCAGCGGGAGTGGAGCGGGGAGCTGTTTTTT
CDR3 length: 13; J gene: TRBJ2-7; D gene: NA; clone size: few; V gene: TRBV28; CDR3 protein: CASSLHDSYEQYF; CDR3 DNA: TGTGCCAGCAGTTTACATGACTCCTACGAGCAGTACTTC
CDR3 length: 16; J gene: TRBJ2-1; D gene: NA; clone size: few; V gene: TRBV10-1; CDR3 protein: CASSGGSGFTRNEQFF; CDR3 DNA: TGCGCCAGCAGTGGGGGAAGCGGGTTTACACGAAATGAGCAGTTCTTC
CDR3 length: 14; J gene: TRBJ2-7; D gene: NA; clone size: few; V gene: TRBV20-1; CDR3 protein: CSARAQGHSYEQYF; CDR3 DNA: TGCAGTGCTAGAGCACAGGGACACTCTTACGAGCAGTACTTC
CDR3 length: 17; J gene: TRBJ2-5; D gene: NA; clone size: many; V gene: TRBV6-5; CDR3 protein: CASSYSIRHTSQETQYF; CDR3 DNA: TGTGCCAGCAGTTACTCCATCCGGCACACTTCCCAAGAGACCCAGTACTTC
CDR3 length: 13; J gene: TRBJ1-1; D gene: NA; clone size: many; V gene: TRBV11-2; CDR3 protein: CASSLSWGTEAFF; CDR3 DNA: TGTGCCAGCAGCTTAAGTTGGGGGACTGAAGCTTTCTTT
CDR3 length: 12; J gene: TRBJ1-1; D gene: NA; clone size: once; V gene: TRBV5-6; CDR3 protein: CASSLAKSGAFF; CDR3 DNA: TGTGCCAGCAGCTTGGCCAAGTCCGGGGCTTTCTTT
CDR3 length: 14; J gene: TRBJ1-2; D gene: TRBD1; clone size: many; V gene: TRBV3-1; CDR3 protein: CASSQGQGARSYTF; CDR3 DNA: TGTGCCAGCAGCCAGGGACAGGGGGCGCGAAGCTACACCTTC
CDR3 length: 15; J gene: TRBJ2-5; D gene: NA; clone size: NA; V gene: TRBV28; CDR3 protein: CASSPPGMMAKTQYF; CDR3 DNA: TGTGCCAGCAGTCCCCCAGGAATGATGGCGAAGACCCAGTACTTC
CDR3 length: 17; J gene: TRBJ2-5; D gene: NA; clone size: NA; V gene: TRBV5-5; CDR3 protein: CASSLVVIWNYEETQYF; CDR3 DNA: TGTGCCAGCAGCCTGGTCGTGATTTGGAATTACGAAGAGACCCAGTACTTC
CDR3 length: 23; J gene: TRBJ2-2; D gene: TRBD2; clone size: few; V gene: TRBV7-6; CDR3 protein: CASSPLSFAGPGLAGASTGELFF; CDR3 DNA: TGTGCCAGCAGCCCCCTTAGTTTCGCGGGACCGGGACTAGCGGGAGCCAGCACCGGGGAGCTGTTTTTT
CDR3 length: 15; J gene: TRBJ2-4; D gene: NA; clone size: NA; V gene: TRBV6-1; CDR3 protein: CATSPGAHTKNIQYF; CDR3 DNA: TGTGCCACCTCCCCGGGGGCTCACACAAAAAACATTCAGTACTTC
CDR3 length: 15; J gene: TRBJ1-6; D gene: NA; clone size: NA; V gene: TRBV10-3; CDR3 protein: CAVRGEGTGYSPLHF; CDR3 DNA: TGTGCCGTCCGGGGCGAGGGGACGGGTTATTCACCCCTCCACTTT
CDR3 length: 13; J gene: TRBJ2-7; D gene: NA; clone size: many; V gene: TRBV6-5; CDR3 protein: CASSYVPTYEQYF; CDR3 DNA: TGTGCCAGCAGTTACGTTCCCACCTACGAGCAGTACTTC
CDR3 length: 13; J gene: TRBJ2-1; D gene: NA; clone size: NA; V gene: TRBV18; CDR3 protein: CASSPQGHQEQFF; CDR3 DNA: TGTGCCAGCTCACCACAGGGACACCAAGAGCAGTTCTTC
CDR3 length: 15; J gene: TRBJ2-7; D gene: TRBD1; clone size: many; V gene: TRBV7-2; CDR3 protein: CASSLEGQGIYEQYF; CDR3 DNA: TGTGCCAGCAGCTTAGAGGGACAGGGGATTTACGAGCAGTACTTC
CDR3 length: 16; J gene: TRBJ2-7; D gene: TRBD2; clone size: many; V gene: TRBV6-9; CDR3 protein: CASSYQRVAGGSEQYF; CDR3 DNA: TGTGCCAGCAGTTACCAGAGAGTAGCGGGAGGAAGCGAGCAGTACTTC
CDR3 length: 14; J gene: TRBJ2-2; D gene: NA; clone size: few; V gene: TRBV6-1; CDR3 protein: CASTKTGDTGELFF; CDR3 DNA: TGTGCCAGCACCAAAACCGGGGACACCGGGGAGCTGTTTTTT
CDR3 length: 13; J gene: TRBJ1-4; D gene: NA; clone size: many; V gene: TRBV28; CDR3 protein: CASSGQFNEKLFF; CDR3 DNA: TGTGCCAGCAGCGGACAGTTTAATGAAAAACTGTTTTTT
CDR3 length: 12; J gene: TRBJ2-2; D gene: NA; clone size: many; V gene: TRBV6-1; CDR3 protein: CASSPRSGELFF; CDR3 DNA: TGTGCCAGCAGTCCCCGGAGCGGGGAGCTGTTTTTT
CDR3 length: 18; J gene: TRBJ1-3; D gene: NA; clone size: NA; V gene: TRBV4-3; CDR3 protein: CASSQDWAVSGSGNTIYF; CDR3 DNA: TGCGCCAGCAGCCAAGATTGGGCGGTGTCAGGGTCTGGAAACACCATATATTTT
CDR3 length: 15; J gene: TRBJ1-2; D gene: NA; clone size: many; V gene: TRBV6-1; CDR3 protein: CASSRTGADIYGYTF; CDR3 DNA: TGTGCCAGCAGTCGGACGGGGGCGGATATCTATGGCTACACCTTC
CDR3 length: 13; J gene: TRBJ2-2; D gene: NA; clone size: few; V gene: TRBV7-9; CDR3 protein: CASSTVATRELFF; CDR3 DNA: TGTGCCAGCAGCACGGTCGCGACCAGGGAGCTGTTTTTT
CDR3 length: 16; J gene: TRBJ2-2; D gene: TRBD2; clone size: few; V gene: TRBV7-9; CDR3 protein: CASSGGLAGLTGELFF; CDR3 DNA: TGTGCCAGCAGCGGGGGACTAGCGGGCCTCACCGGGGAGCTGTTTTTT
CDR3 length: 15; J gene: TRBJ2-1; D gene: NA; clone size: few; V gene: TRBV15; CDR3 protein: CATSRDRESHNEQFF; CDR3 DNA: TGTGCCACCAGCAGAGATCGGGAGTCTCACAATGAGCAGTTCTTC
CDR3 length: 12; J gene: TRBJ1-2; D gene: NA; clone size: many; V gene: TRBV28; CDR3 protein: CASSNDRPGYTF; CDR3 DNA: TGTGCCAGCAGTAATGACCGTCCTGGCTACACCTTC
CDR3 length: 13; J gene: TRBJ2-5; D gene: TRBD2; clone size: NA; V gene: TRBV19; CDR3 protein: CASSTTSGETQYF; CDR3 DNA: TGTGCCAGTAGTACGACTAGCGGGGAGACCCAGTACTTC
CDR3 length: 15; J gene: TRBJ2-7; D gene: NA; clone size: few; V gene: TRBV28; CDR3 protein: CASSTRGGPSREQYF; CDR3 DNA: TGTGCCAGCAGCACCCGGGGTGGCCCCTCCCGGGAGCAGTACTTC
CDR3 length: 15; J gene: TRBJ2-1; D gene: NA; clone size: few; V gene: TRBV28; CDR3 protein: CASKESARQRDEQFF; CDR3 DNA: TGTGCCAGCAAGGAGTCGGCTAGACAGAGGGATGAGCAGTTCTTC
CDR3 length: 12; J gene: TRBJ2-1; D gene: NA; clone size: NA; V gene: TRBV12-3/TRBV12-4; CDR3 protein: CASSLSGDEQFF; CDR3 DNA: TGTGCCAGCAGTTTAAGTGGAGATGAGCAGTTCTTC
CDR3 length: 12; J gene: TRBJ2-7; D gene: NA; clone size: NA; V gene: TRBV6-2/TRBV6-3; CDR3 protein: CASSFTTVEQYF; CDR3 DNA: TGTGCCAGCAGTTTCACCACTGTAGAGCAGTACTTC